This T cell receptor (beta chain) was observed in a study of blood T cell repertoires in COVID-19. Germline loops: CDR1 ENHRY, CDR2 SYGVKD. The CDR3 sequence is 16 residues long. The V end lost 4 bases, the J end lost 0 bases, and 14 bases lay between the germline ends. This clone was found once. Repertoires were generated with immunoSEQ multiplex PCR, while TCRdb's copy carries only in-frame clones and drops some. The sample yields about 160,000 clones, roughly 80% seen once. The sample was peripheral blood. This clonotype was obtained from a man aged 65-85 years with acute or convalescent COVID-19. The chain joins TRBV10-3 to TRBJ2-3; perhaps TRBD2 as D (7 bases). The CDR3 nucleotides read TGTGCCATCAGTGGGGCGGGGGCGGCTAGCACAGATACGCAGTATTTT. It yields the protein CAISGAGAASTDTQYF.